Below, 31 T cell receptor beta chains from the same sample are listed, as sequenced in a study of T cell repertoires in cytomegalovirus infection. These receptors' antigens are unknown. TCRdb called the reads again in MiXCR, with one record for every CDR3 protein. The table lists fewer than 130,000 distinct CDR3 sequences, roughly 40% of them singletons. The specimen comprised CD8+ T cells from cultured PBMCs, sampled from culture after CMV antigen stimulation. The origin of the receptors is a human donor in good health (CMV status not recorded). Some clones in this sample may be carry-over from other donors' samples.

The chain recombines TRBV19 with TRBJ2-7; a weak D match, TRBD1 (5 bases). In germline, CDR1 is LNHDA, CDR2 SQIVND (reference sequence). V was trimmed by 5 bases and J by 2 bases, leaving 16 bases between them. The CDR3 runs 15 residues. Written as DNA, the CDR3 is TGTGCCAGTAGTCCTACACTTGACAGAGCCTACGAGCAGTACTTC. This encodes CASSPTLDRAYEQYF.

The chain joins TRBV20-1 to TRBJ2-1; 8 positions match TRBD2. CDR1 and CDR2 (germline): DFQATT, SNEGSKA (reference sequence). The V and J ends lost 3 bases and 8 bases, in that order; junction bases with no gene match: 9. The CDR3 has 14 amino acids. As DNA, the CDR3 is TGCAGTGCTAGCCCGGGGGGGCCTCTAGATGAGCAGTTCTTC. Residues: CSASPGGPLDEQFF.

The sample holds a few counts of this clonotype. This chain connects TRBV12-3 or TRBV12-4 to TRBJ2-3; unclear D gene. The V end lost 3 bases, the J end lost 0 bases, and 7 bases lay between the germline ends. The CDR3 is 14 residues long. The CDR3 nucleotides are TGTGCCAGCAGTTTCCCCGGAAGCACAGATACGCAGTATTTT. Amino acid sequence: CASSFPGSTDTQYF.

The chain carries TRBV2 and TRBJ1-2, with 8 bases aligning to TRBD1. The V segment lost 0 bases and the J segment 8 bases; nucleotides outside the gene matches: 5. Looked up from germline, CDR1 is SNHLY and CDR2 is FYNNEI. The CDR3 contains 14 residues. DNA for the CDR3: TGTGCCAGCAGTGAAGCGCAGGGGGCACAGGGCTACACCTTC. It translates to CASSEAQGAQGYTF.

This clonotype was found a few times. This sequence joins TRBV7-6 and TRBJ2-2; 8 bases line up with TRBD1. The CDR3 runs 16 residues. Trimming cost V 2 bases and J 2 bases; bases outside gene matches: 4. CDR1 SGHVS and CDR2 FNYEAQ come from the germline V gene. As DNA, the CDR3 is TGTGCCAGCAGCTTACCCGGACAGGGTAACACCGGGGAGCTGTTTTTT. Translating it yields CASSLPGQGNTGELFF. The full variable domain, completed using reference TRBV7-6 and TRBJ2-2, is GAGVSQSPRYKVTKRGQDVALRCDPISGHVSLYWYRQALGQGPEFLTYFNYEAQQDKSGLPNDRFSAERPEGSISTLTIQRTEQRDSAMYRCASSLPGQGNTGELFFGEGSRLTVL.

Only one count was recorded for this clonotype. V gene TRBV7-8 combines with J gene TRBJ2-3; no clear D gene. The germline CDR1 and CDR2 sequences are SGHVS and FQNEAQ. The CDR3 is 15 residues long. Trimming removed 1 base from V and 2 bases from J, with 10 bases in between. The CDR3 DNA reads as TGTGCCAGCAGCTTAGGGTTAGGCCTCACAGATACGCAGTATTTT. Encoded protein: CASSLGLGLTDTQYF.

CDR3 residues: CASSLQSGQPNSPLHF. The CDR3 DNA follows: TGTGCCAGCAGCTTACAGTCGGGACAGCCAAATTCACCCCTCCACTTT. This chain links TRBV7-3 with TRBJ1-6; the match to TRBD1 covers 7 bases. V lost 2 bases and J lost 7; bases outside the gene matches: 8. This CDR3 comprises 16 residues. From germline, CDR1 is SGHTA and CDR2 FQGTGA. The full variable domain, completed using reference TRBV7-3 and TRBJ1-6, is GAGVSQTPSNKVTEKGKYVELRCDPISGHTALYWYRQSLGQGPEFLIYFQGTGAADDSGLPNDRFFAVRPEGSVSTLKIQRTERGDSAVYLCASSLQSGQPNSPLHFGNGTRLTVT.

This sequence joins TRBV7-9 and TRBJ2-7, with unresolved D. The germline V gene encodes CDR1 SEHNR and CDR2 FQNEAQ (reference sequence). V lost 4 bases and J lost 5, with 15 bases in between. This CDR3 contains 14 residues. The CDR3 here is CASSWEFGTDEQYF. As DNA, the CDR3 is TGTGCCAGCAGCTGGGAATTTGGCACGGACGAGCAGTACTTC.

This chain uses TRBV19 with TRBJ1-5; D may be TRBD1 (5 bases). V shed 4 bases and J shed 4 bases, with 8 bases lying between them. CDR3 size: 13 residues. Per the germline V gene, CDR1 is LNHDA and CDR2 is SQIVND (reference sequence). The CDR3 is CASSTTENQPQHF. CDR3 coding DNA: TGTGCCAGTAGTACGACAGAAAATCAGCCCCAGCATTTT. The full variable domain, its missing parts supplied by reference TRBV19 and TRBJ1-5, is DGGITQSPKYLFRKEGQNVTLSCEQNLNHDAMYWYRQDPGQGLRLIYYSQIVNDFQKGDIAEGYSVSREKKESFPLTVTSAQKNPTAFYLCASSTTENQPQHFGDGTRLSIL.

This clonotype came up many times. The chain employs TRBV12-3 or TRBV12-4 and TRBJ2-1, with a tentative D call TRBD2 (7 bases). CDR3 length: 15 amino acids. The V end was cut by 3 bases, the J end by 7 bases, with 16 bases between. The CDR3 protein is CASSLLGGAGNEQFF. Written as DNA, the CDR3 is TGTGCCAGCAGTTTGTTGGGGGGGGCGGGGAATGAGCAGTTCTTC.

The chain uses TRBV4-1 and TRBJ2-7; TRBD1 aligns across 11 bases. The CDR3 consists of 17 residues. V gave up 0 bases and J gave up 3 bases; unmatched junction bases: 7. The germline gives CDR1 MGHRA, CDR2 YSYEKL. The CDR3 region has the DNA TGCGCCAGCAGCCAAGAGGGAGGGACAGGGGGTCTCTACGAGCAGTACTTC. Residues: CASSQEGGTGGLYEQYF.

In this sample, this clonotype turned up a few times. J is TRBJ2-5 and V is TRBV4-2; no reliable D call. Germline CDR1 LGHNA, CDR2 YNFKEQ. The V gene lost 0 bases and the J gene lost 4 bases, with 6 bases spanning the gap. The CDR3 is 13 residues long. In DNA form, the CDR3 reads TGTGCCAGCAGCCAAGACCGGATAGAGACCCAGTACTTC. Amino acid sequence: CASSQDRIETQYF.

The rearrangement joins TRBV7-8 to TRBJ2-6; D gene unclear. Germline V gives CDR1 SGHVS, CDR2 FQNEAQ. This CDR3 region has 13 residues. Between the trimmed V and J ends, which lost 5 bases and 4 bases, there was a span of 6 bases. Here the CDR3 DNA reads TGTGCCAGCAGCCCCGGCGGGGCCAACGTCCTGACTTTC. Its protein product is CASSPGGANVLTF.

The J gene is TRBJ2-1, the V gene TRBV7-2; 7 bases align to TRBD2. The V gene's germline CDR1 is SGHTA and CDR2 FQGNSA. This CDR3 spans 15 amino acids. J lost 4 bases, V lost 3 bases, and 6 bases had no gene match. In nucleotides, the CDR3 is TGTGCCAGCAGCTTCGCCGGGGGGATTTACAATGAGCAGTTCTTC. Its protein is CASSFAGGIYNEQFF.

CDR3 nucleotides: TGTGCCAGCAGCCCGGGACAGTTGGGCGAGCAGTACTTC. It yields the protein CASSPGQLGEQYF. The rearrangement uses TRBV7-8 and TRBJ2-7, with 7 bases lining up with TRBD1. Germline-derived CDR1 and CDR2 are SGHVS and FQNEAQ. The CDR3 runs to 13 residues. V lost 5 bases to trimming and J lost 6 bases; unmatched junction nucleotides: 7.

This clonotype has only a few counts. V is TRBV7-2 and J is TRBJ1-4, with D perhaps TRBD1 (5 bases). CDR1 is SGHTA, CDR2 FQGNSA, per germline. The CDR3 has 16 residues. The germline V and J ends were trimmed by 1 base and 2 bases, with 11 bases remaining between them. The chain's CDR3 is CASSLVTWDTNEKLFF. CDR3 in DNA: TGTGCCAGCAGCTTAGTGACGTGGGACACTAATGAAAAACTGTTTTTT.

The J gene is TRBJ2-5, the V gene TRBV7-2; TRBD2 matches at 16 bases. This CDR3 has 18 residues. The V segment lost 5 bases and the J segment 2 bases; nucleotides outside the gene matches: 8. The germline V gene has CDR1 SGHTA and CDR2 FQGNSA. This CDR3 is CASSLWGTSGGGQETQYF. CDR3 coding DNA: TGTGCCAGCAGCCTTTGGGGGACTAGCGGGGGGGGACAAGAGACCCAGTACTTC.

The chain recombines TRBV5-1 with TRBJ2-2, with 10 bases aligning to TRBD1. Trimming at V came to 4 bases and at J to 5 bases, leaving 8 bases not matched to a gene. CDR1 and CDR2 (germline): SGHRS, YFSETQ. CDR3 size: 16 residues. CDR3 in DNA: TGCGCCAGCAGCGGTACCGGGACAGGGGTGACCGGGGAGCTGTTTTTT. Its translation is CASSGTGTGVTGELFF.

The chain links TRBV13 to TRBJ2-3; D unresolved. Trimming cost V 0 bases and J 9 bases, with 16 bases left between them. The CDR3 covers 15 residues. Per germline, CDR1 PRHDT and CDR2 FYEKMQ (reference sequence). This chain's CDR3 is CASSLGLGPKETQYF. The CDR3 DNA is TGTGCCAGCAGCTTAGGCCTAGGTCCCAAGGAGACGCAGTATTTT.

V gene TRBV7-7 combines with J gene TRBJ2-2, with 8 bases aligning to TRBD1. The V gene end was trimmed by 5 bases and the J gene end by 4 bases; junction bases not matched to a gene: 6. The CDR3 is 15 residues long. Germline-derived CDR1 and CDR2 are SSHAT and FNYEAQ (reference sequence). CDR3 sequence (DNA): TGTGCCAGCAGCAGAGGACAGGGTCCCACCGGGGAGCTGTTTTTT. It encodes CASSRGQGPTGELFF.

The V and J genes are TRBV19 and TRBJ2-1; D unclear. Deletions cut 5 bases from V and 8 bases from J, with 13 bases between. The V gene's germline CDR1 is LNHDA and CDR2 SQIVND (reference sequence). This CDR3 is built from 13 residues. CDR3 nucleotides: TGTGCCAGTAGTTCCTGGACGCTGGATGAGCAGTTCTTC. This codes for CASSSWTLDEQFF.

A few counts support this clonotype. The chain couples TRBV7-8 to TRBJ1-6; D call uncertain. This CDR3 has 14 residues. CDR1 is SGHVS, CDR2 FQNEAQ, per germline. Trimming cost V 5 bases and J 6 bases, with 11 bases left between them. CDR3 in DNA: TGTGCCAGCAGCATCCGCTTCTCTAATTCACCCCTCCACTTT. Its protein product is CASSIRFSNSPLHF.

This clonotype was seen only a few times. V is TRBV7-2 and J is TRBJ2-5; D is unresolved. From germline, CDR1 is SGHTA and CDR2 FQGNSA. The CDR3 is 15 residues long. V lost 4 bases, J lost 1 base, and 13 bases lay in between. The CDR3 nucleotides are TGTGCCAGCAGCTCGGACCAGATGTTCCAAGAGACCCAGTACTTC. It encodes CASSSDQMFQETQYF.

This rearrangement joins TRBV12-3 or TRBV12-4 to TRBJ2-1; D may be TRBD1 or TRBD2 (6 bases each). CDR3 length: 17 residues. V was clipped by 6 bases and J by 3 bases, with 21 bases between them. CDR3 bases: TGTGCCAGCAGCCCGTCTTCGGGGGCAATTGACTACAATGAGCAGTTCTTC. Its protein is CASSPSSGAIDYNEQFF.

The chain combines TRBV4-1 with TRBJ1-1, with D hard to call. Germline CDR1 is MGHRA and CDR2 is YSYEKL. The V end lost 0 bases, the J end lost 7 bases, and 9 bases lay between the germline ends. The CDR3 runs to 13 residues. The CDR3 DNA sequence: TGCGCCAGCAGCCAAGAAGCAGTGGATGAAGCTTTCTTT. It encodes CASSQEAVDEAFF.

Here the CDR3 DNA reads TGTGCCAGCAGCCCGAACCCGGGACTAGCGGGGGGGCCTAGGTCCTACAATGAGCAGTTCTTC. Its protein product is CASSPNPGLAGGPRSYNEQFF. The chain links TRBV7-6 to TRBJ2-1, with TRBD2 matching 16 bases. CDR3 length: 21 amino acids. Per the germline V gene, CDR1 is SGHVS and CDR2 is FNYEAQ. V shed 5 bases, J shed 1 base, and the junction held 14 bases outside the gene matches.

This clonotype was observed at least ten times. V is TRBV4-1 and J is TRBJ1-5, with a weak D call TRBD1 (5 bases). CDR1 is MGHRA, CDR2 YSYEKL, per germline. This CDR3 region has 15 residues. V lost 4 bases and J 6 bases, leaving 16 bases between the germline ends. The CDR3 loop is CASSPRQNSPQPQHF. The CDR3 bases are TGCGCCAGCAGCCCTCGACAGAACAGTCCTCAGCCCCAGCATTTT.

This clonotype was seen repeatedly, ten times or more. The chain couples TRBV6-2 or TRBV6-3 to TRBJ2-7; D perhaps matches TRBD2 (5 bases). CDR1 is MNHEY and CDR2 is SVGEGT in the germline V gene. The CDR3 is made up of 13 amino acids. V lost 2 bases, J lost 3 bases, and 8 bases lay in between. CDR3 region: CASSYLGSYEQYF. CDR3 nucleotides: TGTGCCAGCAGTTACCTAGGGAGCTACGAGCAGTACTTC.

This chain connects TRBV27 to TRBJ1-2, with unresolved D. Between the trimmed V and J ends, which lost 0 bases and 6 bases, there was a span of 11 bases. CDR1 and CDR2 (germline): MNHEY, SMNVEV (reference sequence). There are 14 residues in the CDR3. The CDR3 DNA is TGTGCCAGCAGTTTATCGATGTCGTATCATGGCTACACCTTC. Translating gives CASSLSMSYHGYTF.

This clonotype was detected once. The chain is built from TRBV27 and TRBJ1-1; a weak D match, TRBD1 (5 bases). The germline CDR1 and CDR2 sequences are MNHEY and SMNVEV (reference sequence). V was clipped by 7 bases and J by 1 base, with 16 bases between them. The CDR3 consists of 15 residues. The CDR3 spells CASKFGGGANTEAFF. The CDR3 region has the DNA TGTGCCAGCAAATTCGGGGGTGGGGCGAACACTGAAGCTTTCTTT.

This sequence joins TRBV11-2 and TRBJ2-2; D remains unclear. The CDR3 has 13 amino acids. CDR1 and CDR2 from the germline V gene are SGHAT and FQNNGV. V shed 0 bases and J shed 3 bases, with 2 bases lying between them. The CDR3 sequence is CASSLDHTGELFF. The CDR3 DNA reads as TGTGCCAGCAGCTTAGATCACACCGGGGAGCTGTTTTTT.